This T cell receptor (beta chain) was obtained from a study of T cells after yellow fever vaccination. Conversion of TCR transcripts into cDNA relied on 5'RACE template switching, which added a universal primer site and UMIs. TCRdb re-derived calls from the 5' RACE reads in MiXCR, one entry per CDR3 protein. The data show about 630,000 distinct CDR3 sequences, about 12% seen once. The germline CDR1 and CDR2 sequences are SGHDT and YYEEEE. CDR3 length: 16 residues. The V and J ends lost 4 bases and 4 bases, in that order; junction bases with no gene match: 10. In its sample, this clonotype was seen a few times.

The source material was PBMCs, sampled on the day of the yellow fever booster vaccination. The origin of this receptor is a young man who received the YFV17D yellow fever vaccine. This chain links TRBV5-6 with TRBJ2-1, with 8 bases lining up with TRBD2. The CDR3: CASSPNVGGGYNEQFF. The CDR3 nucleotides are TGTGCCAGCAGCCCTAATGTGGGCGGGGGGTACAATGAGCAGTTCTTC.